This TCR beta chain was documented in a study of blood T cell repertoires in COVID-19. This CDR3 has 15 amino acids. V trimming: 3 bases; J trimming: 7 bases; junction bases outside the gene matches: 9. Germline lookup yields CDR1 SGHRS and CDR2 YFSETQ. Generated by immunoSEQ multiplex PCR, the TCRdb table keeps only in-frame clones and is missing some. The table lists about 200,000 clones, over 75% of them singletons. The sequencing input was peripheral blood. V usage is TRBV5-1 and J usage is TRBJ1-2; 10 bases agree with TRBD1. The receptor was isolated from a man of 80 years or more with acute or convalescent COVID-19. Here the CDR3 reads CASSSPGQGIAGYTF. The CDR3 bases are TGCGCCAGCAGCTCTCCGGGACAGGGGATCGCTGGCTACACCTTC. Based on the CDR3 plus reference TRBV5-1 and TRBJ1-2, the full variable domain is KAGVTQTPRYLIKTRGQQVTLSCSPISGHRSVSWYQQTPGQGLQFLFEYFSETQRNKGNFPGRFSGRQFSNSRSEMNVSTLELGDSALYLCASSSPGQGIAGYTFGSGTRLTVV.